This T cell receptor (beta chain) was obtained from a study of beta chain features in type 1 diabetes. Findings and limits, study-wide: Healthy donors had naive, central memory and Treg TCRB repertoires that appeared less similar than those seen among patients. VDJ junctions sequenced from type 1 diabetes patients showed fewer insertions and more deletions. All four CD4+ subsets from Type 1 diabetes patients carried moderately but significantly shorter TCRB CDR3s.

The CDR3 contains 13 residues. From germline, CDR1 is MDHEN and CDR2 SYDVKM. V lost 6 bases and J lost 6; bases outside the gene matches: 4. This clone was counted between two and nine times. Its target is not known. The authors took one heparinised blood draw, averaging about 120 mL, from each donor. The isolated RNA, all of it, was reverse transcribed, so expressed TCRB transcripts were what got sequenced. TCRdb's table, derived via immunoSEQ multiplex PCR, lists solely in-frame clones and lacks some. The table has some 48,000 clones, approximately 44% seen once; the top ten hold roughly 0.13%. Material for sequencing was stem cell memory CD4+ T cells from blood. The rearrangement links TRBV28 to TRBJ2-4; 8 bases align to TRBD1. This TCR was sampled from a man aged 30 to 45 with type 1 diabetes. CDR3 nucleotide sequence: TGTGCCAGCAGCCAGGGGGCAGGAAACATTCAGTACTTC. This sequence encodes CASSQGAGNIQYF.